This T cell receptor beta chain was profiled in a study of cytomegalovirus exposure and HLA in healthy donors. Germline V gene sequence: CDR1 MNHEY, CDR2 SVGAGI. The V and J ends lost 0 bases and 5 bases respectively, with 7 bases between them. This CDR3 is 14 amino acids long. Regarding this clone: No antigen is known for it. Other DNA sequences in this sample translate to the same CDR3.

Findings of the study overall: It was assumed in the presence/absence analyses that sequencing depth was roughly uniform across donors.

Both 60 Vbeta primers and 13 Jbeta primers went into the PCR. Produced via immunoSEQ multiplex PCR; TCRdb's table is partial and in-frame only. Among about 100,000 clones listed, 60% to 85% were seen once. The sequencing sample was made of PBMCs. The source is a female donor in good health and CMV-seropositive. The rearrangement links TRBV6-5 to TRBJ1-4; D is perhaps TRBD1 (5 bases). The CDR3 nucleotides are TGTGCCAGCAGTTACTCGAGGACAAATGAAAAACTGTTTTTT. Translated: CASSYSRTNEKLFF.